The sample holds many counts of the clone carrying this T cell receptor (beta chain). Its antigen is unidentified. TCRdb reanalysed the 5' RACE reads using MiXCR and keeps one entry per CDR3 protein. The sample contains some 120,000 distinct CDR3 sequences, more than 6.5% of which appear only once. This sample stems from a study of CD8 T cells in ankylosing spondylitis. Regarding the study as a whole: Disease-linked clones reportedly concentrated significantly in matched ankylosing spondylitis synovial fluid.

Between the trimmed V and J ends, which lost 5 bases and 1 base, there was a span of 10 bases. Germline CDR1 reads SGHRS; CDR2 reads YFSETQ. CDR3 length: 14 residues. Sample: blood, either unsorted or a sorted T cell fraction (not recorded which). This TCR was recovered from a male donor with ankylosing spondylitis or in good health (not recorded which). This rearrangement joins TRBV5-1 to TRBJ1-3; D is unclear. As DNA, the CDR3 is TGCGCCAGCAGGGCGGGTGTTTCTGGAAACACCATATATTTT. It specifies CASRAGVSGNTIYF.